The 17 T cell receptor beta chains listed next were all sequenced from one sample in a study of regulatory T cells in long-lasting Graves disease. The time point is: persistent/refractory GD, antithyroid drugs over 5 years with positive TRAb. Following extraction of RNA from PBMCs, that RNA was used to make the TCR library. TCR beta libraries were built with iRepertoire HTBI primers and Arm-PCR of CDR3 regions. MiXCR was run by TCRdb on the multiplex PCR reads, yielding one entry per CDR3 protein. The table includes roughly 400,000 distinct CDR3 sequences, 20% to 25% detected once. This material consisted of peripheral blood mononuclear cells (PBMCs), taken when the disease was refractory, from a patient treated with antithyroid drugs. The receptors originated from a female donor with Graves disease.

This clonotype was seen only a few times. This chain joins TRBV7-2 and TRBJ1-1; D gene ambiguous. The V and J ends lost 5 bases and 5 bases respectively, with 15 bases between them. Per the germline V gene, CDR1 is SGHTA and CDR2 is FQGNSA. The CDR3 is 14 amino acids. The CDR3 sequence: CASSRDTSRTEAFF. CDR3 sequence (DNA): TGTGCCAGCAGCCGAGACACCTCGAGGACTGAAGCTTTCTTT. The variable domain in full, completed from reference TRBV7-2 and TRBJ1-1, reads GAGVSQSPSNKVTEKGKDVELRCDPISGHTALYWYRQSLGQGLEFLIYFQGNSAPDKSGLPSDRFSAERTGGSVSTLTIQRTQQEDSAVYLCASSRDTSRTEAFFGQGTRLTVV.

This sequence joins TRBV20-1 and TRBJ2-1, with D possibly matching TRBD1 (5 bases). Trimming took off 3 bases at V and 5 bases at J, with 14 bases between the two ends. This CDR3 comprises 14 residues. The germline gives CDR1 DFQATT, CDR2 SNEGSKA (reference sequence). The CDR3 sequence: CSASAPRRDNEQFF. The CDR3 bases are TGCAGTGCTAGCGCGCCCCGCAGGGACAATGAGCAGTTCTTC.

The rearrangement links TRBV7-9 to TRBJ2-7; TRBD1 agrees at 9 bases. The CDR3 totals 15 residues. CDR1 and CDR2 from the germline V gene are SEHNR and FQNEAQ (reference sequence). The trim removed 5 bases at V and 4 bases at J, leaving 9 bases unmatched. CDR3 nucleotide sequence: TGTGCCAGCAGCCCACCGGGACAGGGAATTTACGAGCAGTACTTC. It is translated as CASSPPGQGIYEQYF.

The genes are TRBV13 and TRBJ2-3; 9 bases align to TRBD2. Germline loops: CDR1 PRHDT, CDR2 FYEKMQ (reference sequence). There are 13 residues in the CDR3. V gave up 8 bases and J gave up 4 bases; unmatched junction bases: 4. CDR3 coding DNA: TGTGCCAGCGCAGCGGGAGGCCCAGATACGCAGTATTTT. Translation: CASAAGGPDTQYF. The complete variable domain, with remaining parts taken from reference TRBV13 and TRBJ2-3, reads AAGVIQSPRHLIKEKRETATLKCYPIPRHDTVYWYQQGPGQDPQFLISFYEKMQSDKGSIPDRFSAQQFSDYHSELNMSSLELGDSALYFCASAAGGPDTQYFGPGTRLTVL.

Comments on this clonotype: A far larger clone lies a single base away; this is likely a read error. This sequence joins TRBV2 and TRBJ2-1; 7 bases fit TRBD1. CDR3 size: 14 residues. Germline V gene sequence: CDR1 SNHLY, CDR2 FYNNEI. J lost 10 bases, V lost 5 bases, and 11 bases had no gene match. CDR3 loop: CASSPGTASYEQFF. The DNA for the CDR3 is TGTGCCAGCAGTCCCGGGACAGCCTCCTACGAGCAGTTCTTC.

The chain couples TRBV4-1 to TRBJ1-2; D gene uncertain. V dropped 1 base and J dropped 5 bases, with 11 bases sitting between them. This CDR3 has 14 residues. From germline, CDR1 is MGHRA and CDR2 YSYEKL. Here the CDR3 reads CASSQVALGYGYTF. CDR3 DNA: TGCGCCAGCAGCCAAGTGGCTTTAGGATATGGCTACACCTTC.

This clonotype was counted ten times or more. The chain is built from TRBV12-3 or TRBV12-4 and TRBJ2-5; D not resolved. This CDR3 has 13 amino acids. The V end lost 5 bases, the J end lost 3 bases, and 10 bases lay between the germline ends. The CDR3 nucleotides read TGTGCCAGCAGTCAACGAAGAAAAGAGACCCAGTACTTC. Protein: CASSQRRKETQYF.

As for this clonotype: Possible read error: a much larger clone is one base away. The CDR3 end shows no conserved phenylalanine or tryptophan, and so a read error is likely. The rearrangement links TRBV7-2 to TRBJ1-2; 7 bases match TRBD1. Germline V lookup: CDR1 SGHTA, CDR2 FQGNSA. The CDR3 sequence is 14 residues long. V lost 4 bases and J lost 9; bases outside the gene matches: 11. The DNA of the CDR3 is TGTGCCAGCAGCTCAGCTGGGACAGCCCGGAGCTACACCCTC. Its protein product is CASSSAGTARSYTL.

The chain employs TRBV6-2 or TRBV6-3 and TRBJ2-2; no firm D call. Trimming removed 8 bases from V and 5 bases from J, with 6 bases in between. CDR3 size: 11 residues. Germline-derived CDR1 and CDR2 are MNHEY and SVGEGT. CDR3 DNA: TGTGCCAGCGGGGAAACCGGGGAGCTGTTTTTT. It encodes CASGETGELFF.

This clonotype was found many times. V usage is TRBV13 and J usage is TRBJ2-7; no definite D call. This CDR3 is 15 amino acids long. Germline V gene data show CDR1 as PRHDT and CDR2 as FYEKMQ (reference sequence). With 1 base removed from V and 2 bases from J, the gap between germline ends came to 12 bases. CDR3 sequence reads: CASSLVLDGAYEQYF. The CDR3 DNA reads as TGTGCCAGCAGCTTAGTCTTAGACGGTGCCTACGAGCAGTACTTC. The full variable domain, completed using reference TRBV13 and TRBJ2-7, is AAGVIQSPRHLIKEKRETATLKCYPIPRHDTVYWYQQGPGQDPQFLISFYEKMQSDKGSIPDRFSAQQFSDYHSELNMSSLELGDSALYFCASSLVLDGAYEQYFGPGTRLTVT.

DNA for the CDR3: TGTGCCAGCAGCTCGATAGCGGGAGGGCCCTACGAGCAGTACTTC. Its protein is CASSSIAGGPYEQYF. This chain links TRBV7-2 with TRBJ2-7; TRBD2 agrees at 11 bases. The junction had 4 bases not matched to a gene; V was cut back by 4 bases and J by 2 bases. This CDR3 has 15 residues. CDR1 and CDR2 from the germline V gene are SGHTA and FQGNSA.

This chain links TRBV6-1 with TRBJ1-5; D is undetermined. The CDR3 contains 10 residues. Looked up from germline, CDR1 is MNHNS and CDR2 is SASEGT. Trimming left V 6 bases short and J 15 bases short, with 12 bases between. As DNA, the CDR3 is TGTGCCAGCAGCGGACCCGGCGCGCATTTT. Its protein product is CASSGPGAHF.

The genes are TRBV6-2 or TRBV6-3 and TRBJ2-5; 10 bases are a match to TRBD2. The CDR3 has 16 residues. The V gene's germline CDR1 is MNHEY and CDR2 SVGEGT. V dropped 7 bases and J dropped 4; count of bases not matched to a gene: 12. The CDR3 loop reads CASKPQLAGTGETQYF. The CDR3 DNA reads TGTGCCAGCAAACCCCAACTAGCGGGAACGGGAGAGACCCAGTACTTC.

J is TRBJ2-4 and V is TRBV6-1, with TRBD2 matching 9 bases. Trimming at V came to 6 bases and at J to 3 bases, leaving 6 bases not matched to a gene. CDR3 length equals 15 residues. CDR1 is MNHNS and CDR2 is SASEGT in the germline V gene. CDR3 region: CASRAYSGSKNIQYF. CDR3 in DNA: TGTGCCAGCAGGGCCTATAGCGGGAGCAAAAACATTCAGTACTTC.

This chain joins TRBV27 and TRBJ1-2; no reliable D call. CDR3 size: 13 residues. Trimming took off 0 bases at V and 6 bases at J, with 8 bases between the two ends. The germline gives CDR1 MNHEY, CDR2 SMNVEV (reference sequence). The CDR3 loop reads CASSLSGADGYTF. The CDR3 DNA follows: TGTGCCAGCAGTTTATCGGGAGCAGATGGCTACACCTTC.

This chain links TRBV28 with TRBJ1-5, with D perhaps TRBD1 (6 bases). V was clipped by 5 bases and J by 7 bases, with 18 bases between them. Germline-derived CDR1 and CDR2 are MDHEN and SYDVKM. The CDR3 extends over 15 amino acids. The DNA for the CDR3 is TGTGCCAGCAGTCGGGGGCGCGGAGGGTCCCAGCCCCAGCATTTT. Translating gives CASSRGRGGSQPQHF.

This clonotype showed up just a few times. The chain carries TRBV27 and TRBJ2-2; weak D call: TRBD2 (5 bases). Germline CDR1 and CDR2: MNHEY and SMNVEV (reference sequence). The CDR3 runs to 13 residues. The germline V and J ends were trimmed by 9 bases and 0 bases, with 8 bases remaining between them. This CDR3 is CASGGANTGELFF. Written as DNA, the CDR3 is TGTGCCAGTGGAGGCGCGAACACCGGGGAGCTGTTTTTT.